The rows below give T cell receptor beta chains drawn from one sample of a study of blood T cell repertoires in COVID-19. Clones were read by immunoSEQ multiplex PCR, and TCRdb kept only the in-frame ones, dropping some. The sample consists of approximately 300,000 clones, about nine tenths of them appearing once. The sample taken for sequencing was peripheral blood. These receptors originate from a man between 18 and 29 years old with active or convalescent COVID-19. Both conserved end residues are part of each CDR3. D genes are given only for firm matches. Some rows mark clone size as missing; the rest say once, few, many or name a class of expanded clone.

j_call clone_size d_call v_call cdr3_nt cdr3_aa
TRBJ1-2 - - TRBV27 TGTGCCAGCAGTTTAGAGCAGGGAGGCTATGGCTACACCTTC CASSLEQGGYGYTF
TRBJ2-1 - TRBD2 TRBV15 TGTGCCACCAGCAAACTAGCGGGGGACAACAATGAGCAGTTCTTC CATSKLAGDNNEQFF
TRBJ1-1 - - TRBV6-5 TGTGCCAGCCGGGTCCTCATGAACACTGAAGCTTTCTTT CASRVLMNTEAFF
TRBJ1-2 - - TRBV25-1 TGTGCCAGCAGTTCTTTTGGCTACACCTTC CASSSFGYTF
TRBJ1-1 once - TRBV11-3 TGTGCCAGCAGCTCCCATCCCCCGGAGAGTGCTTTCTTT CASSSHPPESAFF
TRBJ2-7 - TRBD1 TRBV18 TGTGCCAGCTCACCAAGGACAGGGGGCGGGTACGAGCAGTACTTC CASSPRTGGGYEQYF
TRBJ1-3 once - TRBV25-1 TGTGCCAGCCTGAATGGGCACACCATATATTTT CASLNGHTIYF
TRBJ1-1 - - TRBV7-6 TGTGCCAGCAGCCGTACTAGGGTGGAGAACACTGAAGCTTTCTTT CASSRTRVENTEAFF
TRBJ2-1 - TRBD2 TRBV27 TGTGCCAGCAGTATAATGGGACTAGCGGGAGGATATGAGCAGTTCTTC CASSIMGLAGGYEQFF
TRBJ2-1 - - TRBV4-2 TGTGCCAGCAGCCAAGACTTTTTAGCGGCAACGTGGTTCTTC CASSQDFLAATWFF
TRBJ2-7 - TRBD2 TRBV4-1 TGCGCCAGCAGCCAGGGGTTGGGCGGGGGCTACGAGCAGTACTTC CASSQGLGGGYEQYF
TRBJ1-2 - - TRBV28 TGTGCCAGCAGATCTACAGGTTTAGAGGGCTACACCTTC CASRSTGLEGYTF
TRBJ2-7 - TRBD1 TRBV7-2 TGTGCCAGCAGCTTTCAGGGGGCAAGCATCTACGAGCAGTACTTC CASSFQGASIYEQYF
TRBJ1-5 - - TRBV12-3/TRBV12-4 TGTGCCAGCAGTTTAGACCCTTCAGGGCCCCAGCATTTT CASSLDPSGPQHF
TRBJ1-1 - - TRBV19 TGTGCCAGTAGTATCTCCAGGCCCAACACTGAAGCTTTCTTT CASSISRPNTEAFF
TRBJ2-7 - TRBD2 TRBV9 TGTGCCAGCAGCATAGGACTAGCGGGCTACGAGCAGTACTTC CASSIGLAGYEQYF
TRBJ2-1 - TRBD2 TRBV6-5 TGTGCCAGCAGCAAATTAGCGGGGTCCTACAATGAGCAGTTCTTC CASSKLAGSYNEQFF
TRBJ2-7 - - TRBV10-3 TGTGCCATCAGTGGTTTCGGCCGGGACATCTCCTACGAGCAGTACTTC CAISGFGRDISYEQYF
TRBJ2-2 - - TRBV5-1 TGCGCCAGCAGCTTGCGCCAGTCCACCGGGGAGCTGTTTTTT CASSLRQSTGELFF
TRBJ2-1 once TRBD2 TRBV18 TGTGCCAGCTCACCACGGACTAGCGGTTCCTACAATGAGCAGTTCTTC CASSPRTSGSYNEQFF
TRBJ2-4 - - TRBV7-9 TGTGCCAGCAGCTCTCAGTTTGGGGCAGAGAAAAACATTCAGTACTTC CASSSQFGAEKNIQYF
TRBJ1-1 - TRBD1 TRBV18 TGTGCCAGCTCACCAATAGGGACAGGAAAGACTGAAGCTTTCTTT CASSPIGTGKTEAFF
TRBJ1-5 few TRBD1 TRBV28 TGTGCCAGCAGAACTTCCAGGGGGCCTTATCGCAATCAGCCCCAGCATTTT CASRTSRGPYRNQPQHF
TRBJ2-6 - - TRBV6-1 TGTGCCAGCAGTGGGCCTGGGGGGTTATCTGGGGCCAACGTCCTGACTTTC CASSGPGGLSGANVLTF
TRBJ2-7 once - TRBV11-2 TGTGCCAGCAGCTTACTGGCAGGGGGGCAGTACGAGCAGTACTTC CASSLLAGGQYEQYF
TRBJ1-3 - - TRBV28 TGTGCCAGCAGTTTATTATCAGTTTCTGGAAACACCATATATTTT CASSLLSVSGNTIYF
TRBJ2-5 - TRBD1 TRBV5-5 TGTGCCAGCATCCCCCGAGGGTGGGACAGGGGAGAGACCCAGTACTTC CASIPRGWDRGETQYF
TRBJ1-1 - TRBD1 TRBV18 TGTGCCAGCTCACCCATTAGCGGGACAGGGGTTTCTGAAGCTTTCTTT CASSPISGTGVSEAFF
TRBJ2-7 - TRBD1 TRBV27 TGTGCCACCGCCGGGACAGGGTTGTACGAGCAGTACTTC CATAGTGLYEQYF
TRBJ2-7 - - TRBV3-1/TRBV3-2 TGTGCCAGCAGCCTAGAGAGCTACGAGCAGTACTTC CASSLESYEQYF
TRBJ2-7 - TRBD2 TRBV9 TGTGCCAGCAGCGTAGATCTGAGCGGGGGCGAGCAGTACTTC CASSVDLSGGEQYF
TRBJ1-5 - TRBD1 TRBV15 TGTGCCACCAGCAGAGAACGACAGGGGCAGCCCCAGCATTTT CATSRERQGQPQHF
TRBJ2-7 - TRBD1 TRBV6-5 TGTGCCAGCAGCCGAGGTGGGACAGTTTCCTACGAGCAGTACTTC CASSRGGTVSYEQYF
TRBJ1-2 - - TRBV25-1 TGTGCCAGCAGTGATTCTCGCACGGTCTATGGCTACACCTTC CASSDSRTVYGYTF
TRBJ1-3 - - TRBV28 TGTGCCAGCGGGGGGATCCTTCATGGAAACACCATATATTTT CASGGILHGNTIYF
TRBJ2-7 - TRBD1 TRBV7-9 TGTGCCAGCAGCGTAGGACAGGGTTCCATCTACGAGCAGTACTTC CASSVGQGSIYEQYF
TRBJ2-2 - - TRBV5-4 TGTGCCAGCAGCTTGTCTATTGCTAGCCCCGGGGAGCTGTTTTTT CASSLSIASPGELFF
TRBJ2-1 - - TRBV12-5 TGTGCTAGTGGTAACCTCCCGGGGGGCACAGCCCGGGTGAATGAGCAGTTCTTC CASGNLPGGTARVNEQFF
TRBJ2-2 - TRBD2 TRBV5-8 TGTGCCAGCAGCCCCGGGGGGACCGGGGAGCTGTTTTTT CASSPGGTGELFF
TRBJ2-5 - - TRBV5-1 TGCGCCAGCAGCGTCCCGGGTAGGCAAGAGACCCAGTACTTC CASSVPGRQETQYF
TRBJ2-3 - - TRBV3-1/TRBV3-2 TGTGCCAGCAGCAGGGGGTATGACACAGATACGCAGTATTTT CASSRGYDTDTQYF
TRBJ1-4 - - TRBV7-9 TGTGCCAGCGTTTGGTCCGGGGAAGAAAAACTGTTTTTT CASVWSGEEKLFF
TRBJ2-7 - TRBD1 TRBV4-1 TGCGCCAGCAGCCAAGCCCCATCGGACAGGGGCTACGAGCAGTACTTC CASSQAPSDRGYEQYF
TRBJ2-3 - - TRBV13 TGTGCCAGCAGCCTTCAGGGGCCCCCAGATACGCAGTATTTT CASSLQGPPDTQYF
TRBJ2-7 - TRBD2 TRBV5-1 TGCGCCAGCAGCACCCTGGGACTAACGGCCTCCTACGAGCAGTACTTC CASSTLGLTASYEQYF
TRBJ2-2 - - TRBV20-1 TGCAGTGCTAGTGGGCCGCCGAACACCGGGGAGCTGTTTTTT CSASGPPNTGELFF
TRBJ1-5 - - TRBV7-8 TGTGCCAGCAGCTCGGGGGATAGCAATCAGCCCCAGCATTTT CASSSGDSNQPQHF
TRBJ1-2 - - TRBV5-1 TGCGCCAGCAGCTTGGCCGGGGGAGGGGATGGCTACACCTTC CASSLAGGGDGYTF
TRBJ2-7 - - TRBV7-2 TGTGCCAGCAGCTTAGCACGAGGGAGCGAGCAGTACTTC CASSLARGSEQYF
TRBJ1-2 few - TRBV20-1 TGCAGTGCTGGGACAAACTATGGCTACACCTTC CSAGTNYGYTF
TRBJ2-1 - TRBD2 TRBV7-9 TGTGCCAGCAGCTTCGATTCTATCCAGCGGGAAAACAATGAGCAGTTCTTC CASSFDSIQRENNEQFF
TRBJ1-2 - - TRBV6-5 TGTGCCAGCAGGCCCGACGGGGTCCTCTATGGCTACACCTTC CASRPDGVLYGYTF
TRBJ1-1 - - TRBV13 TGTGCCAGCAGCCTGGACAGAGGCACTGAAGCTTTCTTT CASSLDRGTEAFF
TRBJ2-1 - TRBD1 TRBV27 TGTGCCAGCAGTGGACAGGTGGTTAACAATGAGCAGTTCTTC CASSGQVVNNEQFF
TRBJ2-2 once TRBD2 TRBV19 TGTGCCAGTAGTAGCGGGGGGTTCCTTTCCGGGGAGCTGTTTTTT CASSSGGFLSGELFF